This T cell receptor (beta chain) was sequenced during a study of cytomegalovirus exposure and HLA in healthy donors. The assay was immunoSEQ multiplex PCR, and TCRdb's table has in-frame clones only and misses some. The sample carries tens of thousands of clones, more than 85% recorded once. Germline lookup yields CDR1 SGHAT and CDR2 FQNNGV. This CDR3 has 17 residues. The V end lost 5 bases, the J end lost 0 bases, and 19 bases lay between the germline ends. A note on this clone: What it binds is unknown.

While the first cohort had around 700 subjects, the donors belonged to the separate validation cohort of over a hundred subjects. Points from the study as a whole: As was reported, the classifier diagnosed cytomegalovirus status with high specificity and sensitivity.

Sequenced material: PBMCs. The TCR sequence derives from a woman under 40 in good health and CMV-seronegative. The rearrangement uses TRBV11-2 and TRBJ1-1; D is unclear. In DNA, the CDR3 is TGTGCCAGCAGCAATGTAACAGTACGTAACTTGAACACTGAAGCTTTCTTT. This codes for CASSNVTVRNLNTEAFF.